This T cell receptor (beta chain) came from a study of T-cell memory formation after mild COVID-19. TCRdb reanalysed the 5' RACE reads using MiXCR and keeps one entry per CDR3 protein. The sample carries hundreds of thousands of distinct CDR3 sequences, 25% recorded once. V lost 8 bases, J lost 3 bases, and 17 bases lay in between. The CDR3 is made up of 14 amino acids. Germline V gene lookup returns CDR1 MNHEY and CDR2 SMNVEV (reference sequence). This sequence was found in an adult woman who had mild COVID-19 (a few samples of this study predate the infection). Cell type and time point are not known. The sequenced sample was PBMCs or a T cell subset sorted from them (not recorded which). This chain uses TRBV27 with TRBJ2-7; D gene ambiguous. The CDR3, as DNA: TGTGCCAGCCACGCGCGTGAGGAACGCTACGAGCAGTACTTC. Its protein product is CASHAREERYEQYF.